This T cell receptor beta chain stems from a study of long-term antiretroviral therapy in people with HIV. Runs used v3.0 of the immunoSEQ assay and were done at survey level. Generated by immunoSEQ multiplex PCR, the TCRdb table keeps only in-frame clones and is missing some. The repertoire has 20,000 to 30,000 clones, approximately 77% of them found once; the top ten carry around 6.2%. Germline V CDR1 and CDR2: SGHVS, FNYEAQ. The CDR3 runs to 14 residues. The trim removed 1 base at V and 6 bases at J, leaving 5 bases unmatched. The rearrangement uses TRBV7-6 and TRBJ2-7, with 8 bases aligning to TRBD2. The specimen was unsorted PBMCs, collected 4.4 years after starting antiretroviral therapy. This TCR was sampled from a man between 25 and 39 years old with HIV. CDR3 residues: CASSLGQAGVEQYF. CDR3 in DNA: TGTGCCAGCAGCTTAGGCCAAGCGGGGGTCGAGCAGTACTTC.